These 26 T cell receptor beta chains originate from one sample sequenced in a study of shared clonotypes between healthy human individuals. Method: immunoSEQ multiplex PCR; TCRdb's copy keeps in-frame clones and lacks some. The sample yields under 1,100,000 clones, about 80% seen once. Material: memory CD4+ T cells sorted from blood. As to subset: CD45RA-negative fraction. All receptors derive from a young man in good health.

The chain links TRBV11-2 to TRBJ2-7; 12 bases align to TRBD2. Germline CDR1 reads SGHAT; CDR2 reads FQNNGV. V trimming: 5 bases; J trimming: 7 bases; junction bases outside the gene matches: 9. The CDR3 runs to 15 residues. The CDR3 nucleotides are TGTGCCAGCAGCGGGGCAGGGACTAGCGGGCGGGAGCAGTACTTC. Translating it yields CASSGAGTSGREQYF.

The gene calls are TRBV9 and TRBJ2-3; possibly TRBD1 for D (7 bases). The CDR3 loop spans 16 amino acids. The V end was cut by 0 bases, the J end by 2 bases, with 13 bases between. CDR1 is SGDLS and CDR2 is YYNGEE in the germline V gene. The CDR3: CASSVGGGGNTDTQYF. The CDR3, as DNA: TGTGCCAGCAGCGTAGGCGGAGGGGGCAACACAGATACGCAGTATTTT.

This chain uses TRBV7-8 with TRBJ2-7; possible D gene TRBD1, 7 bases. Per germline, CDR1 SGHVS and CDR2 FQNEAQ. V was trimmed by 5 bases and J by 0 bases, leaving 14 bases between them. The CDR3 extends over 15 amino acids. CDR3 DNA sequence: TGTGCCAGCAGCGCAGGGGGACTCTCCTCCTACGAGCAGTACTTC. This sequence encodes CASSAGGLSSYEQYF.

The chain couples TRBV6-1 to TRBJ2-3; 11 bases are shared with TRBD2. Germline V gene data show CDR1 as MNHNS and CDR2 as SASEGT. The CDR3 is 18 amino acids. V dropped 2 bases and J dropped 3; count of bases not matched to a gene: 10. CDR3 loop: CASSEFPTLAGGTDTQYF. In DNA form, the CDR3 reads TGTGCCAGCAGTGAATTCCCAACTCTAGCGGGGGGAACAGATACGCAGTATTTT.

J is TRBJ1-1 and V is TRBV5-6, with 7 bases lining up with TRBD1. The CDR3 is 15 amino acids. CDR1 and CDR2 (germline): SGHDT, YYEEEE. Trimming at V came to 1 base and at J to 6 bases, leaving 9 bases not matched to a gene. In nucleotides, the CDR3 is TGTGCCAGCAGCTTGCGGAGGGGGCTGGTTTCTGAAGCTTTCTTT. Encoded protein: CASSLRRGLVSEAFF.

This clone was seen more than once but under ten times. This chain uses TRBV5-4 with TRBJ2-3, with TRBD2 as a possible D gene (5 bases). Per the germline V gene, CDR1 is SGHNT and CDR2 is YYREEE (reference sequence). V shed 4 bases and J shed 0 bases, with 12 bases lying between them. CDR3 size: 15 residues. The CDR3 DNA is TGTGCCAGCAGCAACGGGGATTCTAGCACAGATACGCAGTATTTT. It specifies CASSNGDSSTDTQYF.

This clone occurred a few times. The genes are TRBV5-6 and TRBJ1-2; D is undetermined. Trimming cost V 1 base and J 1 base, with 2 bases left between them. Per the germline V gene, CDR1 is SGHDT and CDR2 is YYEEEE. The CDR3 contains 12 residues. CDR3 in DNA: TGTGCCAGCAGCTTGATTAACTATGGCTACACCTTC. Translation: CASSLINYGYTF.

The sample holds many counts of this clone. The V and J genes are TRBV10-3 and TRBJ1-5, with unresolved D. The CDR3 runs 12 residues. Germline V gene lookup returns CDR1 ENHRY and CDR2 SYGVKD. Trimming removed 3 bases at V and 6 bases at J, with 6 bases between. The CDR3 region is CAISEGFQPQHF. The CDR3 region has the DNA TGTGCCATCAGTGAAGGTTTTCAGCCCCAGCATTTT.

The table lists this clone with a few counts. This rearrangement joins TRBV28 to TRBJ2-3; D is undetermined. V dropped 4 bases and J dropped 2 bases, with 7 bases sitting between them. The germline CDR1 and CDR2 sequences are MDHEN and SYDVKM. This CDR3 has 13 amino acids. The CDR3 sequence is CASSSKDTDTQYF. The CDR3 bases are TGTGCCAGCAGTTCCAAAGACACAGATACGCAGTATTTT.

Notes on this clone: Just one base apart from a much larger clone, this may be a read error. The sample carries other DNA sequences with the same CDR3. The CDR3 bases are TGCGCCAGCAGCTTAGACAGTAGGGGAGAGACCCAGTACTTC. It is translated as CASSLDSRGETQYF. The V gene is TRBV5-1, the J gene TRBJ2-5, with a possible D match to TRBD1 (5 bases). This CDR3 comprises 14 residues. Per the germline V gene, CDR1 is SGHRS and CDR2 is YFSETQ. Trimming pared 2 bases from V and 4 bases from J, leaving 12 bases between.

The CDR3 loop is CASSPPVWNTEAFF. CDR3 nucleotide sequence: TGTGCCAGCTCACCCCCGGTATGGAACACTGAAGCTTTCTTT. This chain uses TRBV18 with TRBJ1-1; no clear D. This CDR3 comprises 14 residues. From germline, CDR1 is KGHSH and CDR2 LQKENI. Trimming shortened V by 3 bases and J by 1 base, and 9 bases separated the two germline ends.

The chain combines TRBV16 with TRBJ2-5; 9 bases fit TRBD1. The CDR3 is 15 amino acids. In germline, CDR1 is KGHSY, CDR2 FQNENV. The ends lost 7 bases at V and 1 base at J; junction bases unmatched: 7. The CDR3 loop reads CASTDRGESQETQYF. DNA of the CDR3: TGTGCCAGCACCGACAGGGGGGAAAGCCAAGAGACCCAGTACTTC.

This clone was picked up one time. The chain carries TRBV11-3 and TRBJ2-1; D is perhaps TRBD2 (6 bases). The CDR3 extends over 15 amino acids. The germline V gene has CDR1 SGHNT and CDR2 YENEEA. The V gene lost 4 bases and the J gene lost 2 bases, with 12 bases spanning the gap. This chain's CDR3 is CASSSGTPAYNEQFF. As DNA, the CDR3 is TGTGCCAGCAGCTCGGGGACTCCTGCCTACAATGAGCAGTTCTTC.

In this sample, this clone turned up many times. The chain carries TRBV9 and TRBJ2-2, with 9 bases lining up with TRBD2. The CDR3 is 13 amino acids. Per germline, CDR1 SGDLS and CDR2 YYNGEE. Trimming removed 7 bases from V and 5 bases from J; junction bases left unmatched: 3. Written as DNA, the CDR3 is TGTGCCAGCGGGACTAGCTGGACCGGGGAGCTGTTTTTT. This codes for CASGTSWTGELFF. Looking up the rest from reference TRBV9 and TRBJ2-2 gives the full variable domain: DSGVTQTPKHLITATGQRVTLRCSPRSGDLSVYWYQQSLDQGLQFLIQYYNGEERAKGNILERFSAQQFPDLHSELNLSSLELGDSALYFCASGTSWTGELFFGEGSRLTVL.

The CDR3 region is CASSQTGDPSNEQFF. The CDR3 region has the DNA TGTGCCAGCAGCCAGACAGGGGACCCTAGCAATGAGCAGTTCTTC. The chain couples TRBV5-6 to TRBJ2-1; 8 bases are shared with TRBD1. The V gene end was trimmed by 4 bases and the J gene end by 6 bases; junction bases not matched to a gene: 9. The CDR3 extends over 15 amino acids. Germline CDR1 SGHDT, CDR2 YYEEEE.

V usage is TRBV28 and J usage is TRBJ2-3, with D possibly TRBD2 on 5 matching bases. Germline CDR1 MDHEN, CDR2 SYDVKM. This CDR3 is 15 amino acids long. Trimming removed 6 bases from V and 2 bases from J, with 15 bases in between. This chain's CDR3 is CASSLPLANTDTQYF. CDR3 in DNA: TGTGCCAGCAGCCTCCCTCTAGCTAACACAGATACGCAGTATTTT.

This sequence joins TRBV6-1 and TRBJ1-2; D is ambiguous. The CDR3 runs 13 residues. V was pared by 2 bases and J by 2 bases, with 6 bases between. Germline lookup yields CDR1 MNHNS and CDR2 SASEGT. This CDR3 is CASSERSNYGYTF. DNA for the CDR3: TGTGCCAGCAGTGAACGGTCGAACTATGGCTACACCTTC.

This chain uses TRBV2 with TRBJ2-2; 7 bases are a match to TRBD1. The trim removed 6 bases at V and 6 bases at J, leaving 7 bases unmatched. The germline gives CDR1 SNHLY, CDR2 FYNNEI. This CDR3 is 14 amino acids long. CDR3 loop: CASRVDRAPGELFF. In DNA, the CDR3 is TGTGCCAGCAGGGTAGACAGGGCGCCCGGGGAGCTGTTTTTT.

This chain connects TRBV7-9 to TRBJ1-1; TRBD1 is a possible D gene (5 bases). The CDR3 spans 12 residues. Trimming took off 5 bases at V and 11 bases at J, with 15 bases between the two ends. Looked up from germline, CDR1 is SEHNR and CDR2 is FQNEAQ (reference sequence). This CDR3 is CASSTGTPTAFF. CDR3 sequence (DNA): TGTGCCAGCAGCACCGGGACCCCAACGGCTTTCTTT.

This clone was recorded once. The chain uses TRBV10-2 and TRBJ1-2; possibly TRBD1 for D (6 bases). Per germline, CDR1 WSHSY and CDR2 SAAADI. The CDR3 has 14 residues. V lost 6 bases, J lost 6 bases, and 17 bases lay in between. The CDR3 sequence: CASRGGSAGDGYTF. Here the CDR3 DNA reads TGCGCCAGCAGAGGGGGGTCGGCAGGGGATGGCTACACCTTC.

The sample holds a few counts of this clone. The sample holds other DNA sequences that translate to the same CDR3. The chain combines TRBV5-1 with TRBJ2-7, with unresolved D. The V and J ends lost 0 bases and 2 bases respectively, with 3 bases between them. Germline V gene lookup returns CDR1 SGHRS and CDR2 YFSETQ. The CDR3 loop spans 12 amino acids. CDR3 residues: CASSLGAYEQYF. In DNA, the CDR3 is TGCGCCAGCAGCTTGGGAGCCTACGAGCAGTACTTC.

The chain couples TRBV19 to TRBJ2-1; 11 bases are shared with TRBD2. Germline V gene lookup returns CDR1 LNHDA and CDR2 SQIVND (reference sequence). The CDR3 loop spans 16 amino acids. V lost 2 bases and J lost 7; bases outside the gene matches: 7. The chain's CDR3 is CASSITTSGSWNEQFF. CDR3 in DNA: TGTGCCAGTAGTATAACCACTAGCGGGAGTTGGAATGAGCAGTTCTTC.

This clone was counted a single time. The chain links TRBV10-3 to TRBJ1-6; 8 nucleotides line up with TRBD1. Germline V gene lookup returns CDR1 ENHRY and CDR2 SYGVKD. After removal of 3 bases from V and 10 bases from J, the junction contained 8 bases not matched to a gene. The CDR3 runs to 15 residues. The CDR3 protein is CAISDADRGGSPLHF. The CDR3 bases are TGTGCCATCAGTGACGCCGACAGGGGTGGATCACCCCTCCACTTT.

This clone has only one observation. The genes are TRBV30 and TRBJ1-6; D remains ambiguous. This CDR3 has 13 residues. Germline V lookup: CDR1 GTSNPN, CDR2 SVGIG (reference sequence). Trimming cost V 2 bases and J 10 bases, with 12 bases left between them. The CDR3: CAWSPTWGSPLHF. The CDR3 bases are TGTGCCTGGAGTCCGACGTGGGGATCACCCCTCCACTTT.

This chain uses TRBV18 with TRBJ1-2, with D uncertain. V lost 6 bases and J 8 bases, leaving 22 bases between the germline ends. The CDR3 is 15 residues long. CDR1 and CDR2 (germline): KGHSH, LQKENI. The DNA for the CDR3 is TGTGCCAGCTCCCCCAATCGGGGAATTCAAGAAGGCTACACCTTC. Protein product: CASSPNRGIQEGYTF.

A few counts support this clone. The V call is TRBV4-1, the J call TRBJ2-6; D is possibly TRBD2 (7 bases). CDR1 is MGHRA, CDR2 YSYEKL, per germline. Trimming shortened V by 1 base and J by 0 bases, and 22 bases separated the two germline ends. This CDR3 contains 21 residues. The DNA of the CDR3 is TGCGCCAGCAGCCAAGGGTGGGGCGGGGGCAATTCGCTCTCTGGGGCCAACGTCCTGACTTTC. Translation gives CASSQGWGGGNSLSGANVLTF.